This entry lists 21 T cell receptor beta chains sequenced from one sample in a study of T cell repertoires in cytomegalovirus infection. TCRdb used MiXCR to reprocess the reads, holding one entry per CDR3 protein. The sample has 100,000 to 150,000 distinct CDR3 sequences; approximately 9.2% are singletons. Input material: PBMCs. The receptors derive from a human donor in good health (CMV status not recorded). Some clones in this sample may be carry-over from other donors' samples.

This clonotype appeared many times. The chain joins TRBV7-9 to TRBJ1-5, with D tentatively TRBD1 (6 bases). CDR1 SEHNR and CDR2 FQNEAQ come from the germline V gene (reference sequence). The CDR3 is made up of 13 amino acids. V lost 5 bases and J 6 bases, leaving 11 bases between the germline ends. CDR3 DNA: TGTGCCAGCAGCCTACAGGGACCTCAGCCCCAGCATTTT. This gives the protein CASSLQGPQPQHF.

Many counts were recorded for this clonotype. This rearrangement joins TRBV6-2 or TRBV6-3 to TRBJ2-7; 8 nucleotides agree with TRBD1. The CDR3 loop spans 14 amino acids. Germline trimming cut 5 bases from V and 7 bases from J; bases unmatched to any gene: 10. Germline V gene lookup returns CDR1 MNHEY and CDR2 SVGEGT. The CDR3 loop reads CASSITQGAKEQYF. The CDR3 DNA reads as TGTGCCAGCAGTATAACCCAGGGGGCGAAGGAGCAGTACTTC.

The chain recombines TRBV7-3 with TRBJ2-2; no clear D gene. CDR1 and CDR2 from the germline V gene are SGHTA and FQGTGA. V dropped 5 bases and J dropped 0 bases, with 13 bases sitting between them. This CDR3 comprises 16 residues. The CDR3 protein is CASSPRATSNTGELFF. The CDR3 DNA reads as TGTGCCAGCAGCCCCCGGGCCACTTCGAACACCGGGGAGCTGTTTTTT.

This clonotype was seen many times. V is TRBV4-1 and J is TRBJ2-2, with 8 bases fitting TRBD2. The V segment lost 1 base and the J segment 0 bases; nucleotides outside the gene matches: 7. Germline CDR1 MGHRA, CDR2 YSYEKL. This CDR3 comprises 18 residues. The CDR3 sequence is CASSQVWTTSANTGELFF. CDR3 DNA sequence: TGCGCCAGCAGCCAAGTATGGACGACTAGCGCGAACACCGGGGAGCTGTTTTTT.

This clonotype was detected only a few times. V and J are TRBV2 and TRBJ1-4; 8 nucleotides line up with TRBD1. The CDR3 covers 14 residues. Trimming took 4 bases from V and 8 from J; bases not matched to a gene: 6. Germline V lookup: CDR1 SNHLY, CDR2 FYNNEI. The CDR3 here is CASSVDRAREKLFF. As DNA, the CDR3 is TGTGCCAGCAGTGTGGACAGGGCTCGGGAAAAACTGTTTTTT.

V is TRBV12-3 or TRBV12-4 and J is TRBJ2-1, with D perhaps TRBD2 (6 bases). This CDR3 has 13 residues. The ends were cut back, 3 bases at V and 15 bases at J, with 18 bases in the middle. The CDR3 DNA sequence: TGTGCCAGCAGTTTTCTCGGGGGAAGCTACGGGTTCTTC. Encoded protein: CASSFLGGSYGFF.

This clonotype was found many times. V is TRBV29-1 and J is TRBJ1-2; D ambiguous. The V gene's germline CDR1 is SQVTM and CDR2 ANQGSEA. Trimming removed 1 base at V and 4 bases at J, with 7 bases between. The CDR3 has 12 amino acids. CDR3 bases: TGCAGCGTTGAAGGGCCAGCCTATGGCTACACCTTC. As protein: CSVEGPAYGYTF.

In its sample, this clonotype was seen a few times. The CDR3 nucleotides are TGCAGTGCTAGAGAGGGGTTCGGAAACACCATATATTTT. Translating it yields CSAREGFGNTIYF. The chain employs TRBV20-1 and TRBJ1-3; D unresolved. The CDR3 contains 13 residues. Germline lookup yields CDR1 DFQATT and CDR2 SNEGSKA (reference sequence). V lost 0 bases to trimming and J lost 4 bases, with 7 bases between them.

This clonotype was counted ten times or more. The chain joins TRBV5-1 to TRBJ2-1; 11 bases match TRBD2. V was pared by 3 bases and J by 5 bases, with 4 bases of the junction left unmatched. CDR1 is SGHRS, CDR2 YFSETQ, per germline. CDR3 size: 15 residues. CDR3 amino acids: CASSSVAGGHNEQFF. The CDR3 DNA reads TGCGCCAGCAGCTCTGTAGCGGGGGGGCACAATGAGCAGTTCTTC.

As to this clonotype: A single base separates this from a much larger clone, so it may be a read error. J is TRBJ1-2 and V is TRBV20-1, with D possibly being TRBD1 (6 bases). The CDR3 loop spans 11 amino acids. The V end was cut by 6 bases, the J end by 8 bases, with 13 bases between. The germline V gene encodes CDR1 DFQATT and CDR2 SNEGSKA (reference sequence). As DNA, the CDR3 is TGCAGTGCAACACCGACAGGCGGCTACACCTTC. It codes for CSATPTGGYTF.

This clonotype was observed at least ten times. J is TRBJ2-1 and V is TRBV28, with 9 bases fitting TRBD2. Losses at the gene ends were 4 bases for V and 5 bases for J; bases not matched to a gene: 12. The CDR3 contains 17 residues. Germline-derived CDR1 and CDR2 are MDHEN and SYDVKM. The CDR3 coding sequence is TGTGCCAGCAGTTCCTCTATAGCGGGGGTTCGCGACAATGAGCAGTTCTTC. Translation: CASSSSIAGVRDNEQFF.

The chain combines TRBV5-1 with TRBJ2-5; 8 bases line up with TRBD2. This CDR3 comprises 14 residues. Germline V CDR1 and CDR2: SGHRS, YFSETQ. The V segment lost 4 bases and the J segment 3 bases; nucleotides outside the gene matches: 5. CDR3 region: CASSGLAGKETQYF. The CDR3 coding sequence is TGCGCCAGCAGCGGCCTAGCGGGCAAAGAGACCCAGTACTTC.

Here the CDR3 reads CSAREGTRYAEQFF. Written as DNA, the CDR3 is TGCAGTGCTAGAGAAGGGACTAGATACGCTGAGCAGTTCTTC. The V and J genes are TRBV20-1 and TRBJ2-1, with 8 bases that match TRBD2. V lost 0 bases to trimming and J lost 9 bases; unmatched junction nucleotides: 7. Germline CDR1 is DFQATT and CDR2 is SNEGSKA (reference sequence). There are 14 residues in the CDR3.

This clonotype was recorded at least ten times. The rearrangement links TRBV20-1 to TRBJ1-2; D gene uncertain. Germline-derived CDR1 and CDR2 are DFQATT and SNEGSKA (reference sequence). The CDR3 totals 14 residues. V dropped 0 bases and J dropped 4 bases, with 12 bases sitting between them. The CDR3 protein is CSARERLASYGYTF. The CDR3 coding sequence is TGCAGTGCTAGAGAGAGGCTAGCGAGCTATGGCTACACCTTC.

In its sample, this clonotype was seen many times. This chain uses TRBV28 with TRBJ2-1, with 9 nucleotides matching TRBD2. This CDR3 is built from 17 residues. Germline CDR1 reads MDHEN; CDR2 reads SYDVKM. V lost 7 bases and J lost 5; bases outside the gene matches: 15. The CDR3 region is CASTREGRGGPHNEQFF. The DNA of the CDR3 is TGTGCCAGCACTAGGGAAGGGCGGGGGGGACCTCACAATGAGCAGTTCTTC. The variable domain in full, with the rest retrieved from reference TRBV28 and TRBJ2-1, is DVKVTQSSRYLVKRTGEKVFLECVQDMDHENMFWYRQDPGLGLRLIYFSYDVKMKEKGDIPEGYSVSREKKERFSLILESASTNQTSMYLCASTREGRGGPHNEQFFGPGTRLTVL.

A few counts support this clonotype. V usage is TRBV29-1 and J usage is TRBJ1-2, with D hard to call. In germline, CDR1 is SQVTM, CDR2 ANQGSEA. The CDR3 spans 12 residues. V shed 7 bases and J shed 6 bases, with 15 bases lying between them. CDR3 protein: CSDQTREDGYTF. CDR3 coding DNA: TGCAGCGACCAGACACGAGAGGATGGCTACACCTTC.

This clonotype was observed at least ten times. The CDR3 region is CSARGRGEKLFF. In nucleotides, the CDR3 is TGCAGTGCTCGGGGACGGGGAGAAAAACTGTTTTTT. V gene TRBV20-1 combines with J gene TRBJ1-4; a weak D match, TRBD1 (5 bases). Per germline, CDR1 DFQATT and CDR2 SNEGSKA (reference sequence). Trimming removed 5 bases from V and 8 bases from J, with 12 bases in between. The CDR3 loop spans 12 amino acids.

This clonotype was picked up many times. The rearrangement links TRBV28 to TRBJ2-4; D is undetermined. Trimming removed 3 bases at V and 0 bases at J, with 6 bases between. CDR1 is MDHEN and CDR2 is SYDVKM in the germline V gene. The CDR3 is made up of 14 amino acids. Here the CDR3 reads CASSFSPAKNIQYF. The CDR3 DNA follows: TGTGCCAGCAGTTTCAGTCCAGCCAAAAACATTCAGTACTTC.

The chain combines TRBV27 with TRBJ2-5; D might be TRBD1 (6 bases). The V gene's germline CDR1 is MNHEY and CDR2 SMNVEV (reference sequence). The CDR3 sequence is 16 residues long. Trimming shortened V by 4 bases and J by 5 bases, and 20 bases separated the two germline ends. The CDR3 reads CASSSLGQPLGETQYF. The CDR3, as DNA: TGTGCCAGCAGTTCCCTCGGACAGCCTCTAGGGGAGACCCAGTACTTC.

The table lists this clonotype with many counts. The chain has TRBV7-9 and TRBJ2-2; D tentatively fits TRBD1 or TRBD2 (5 bases each). This CDR3 has 13 amino acids. V was trimmed by 5 bases and J by 6 bases, leaving 10 bases between them. In germline, CDR1 is SEHNR, CDR2 FQNEAQ (reference sequence). The CDR3 nucleotides are TGTGCCAGCAGCATGAGGGGTTCCGGGGAGCTGTTTTTT. Its translation: CASSMRGSGELFF.

This clonotype came up a few times. CDR3: CSARDGARTEAFF. The CDR3 DNA reads TGCAGTGCTAGAGATGGGGCAAGGACTGAAGCTTTCTTT. The rearrangement links TRBV20-1 to TRBJ1-1; the D gene is possibly TRBD1 (5 bases). The CDR3 length is 13 residues. Germline CDR1 reads DFQATT; CDR2 reads SNEGSKA (reference sequence). With 0 bases removed from V and 5 bases from J, the gap between germline ends came to 10 bases.